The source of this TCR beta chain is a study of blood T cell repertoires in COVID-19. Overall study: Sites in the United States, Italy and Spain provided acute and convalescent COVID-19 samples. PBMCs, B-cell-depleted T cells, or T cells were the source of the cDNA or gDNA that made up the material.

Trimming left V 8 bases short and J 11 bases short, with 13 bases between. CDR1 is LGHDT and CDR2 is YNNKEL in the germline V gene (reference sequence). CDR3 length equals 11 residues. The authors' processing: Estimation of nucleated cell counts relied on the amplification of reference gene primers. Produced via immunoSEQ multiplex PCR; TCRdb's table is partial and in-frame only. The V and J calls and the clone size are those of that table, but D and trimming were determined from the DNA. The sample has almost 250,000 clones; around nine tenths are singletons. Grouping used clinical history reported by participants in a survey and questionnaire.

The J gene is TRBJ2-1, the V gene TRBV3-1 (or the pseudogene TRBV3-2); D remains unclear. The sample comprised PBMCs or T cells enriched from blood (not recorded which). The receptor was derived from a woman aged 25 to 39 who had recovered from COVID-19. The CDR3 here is CASLVAAQQFF. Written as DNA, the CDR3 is TGTGCCAGCCTAGTGGCGGCCCAGCAGTTCTTC.